Below, one T cell receptor (beta chain) is given with its context. The antigen is undetermined. This sample stems from a study of blood T cells in healthy people across ages. Findings of the study overall: The authors considered diversity estimates from one million T cells to be underestimates. Expanded clonotype shifts may have been confounded, as the donors had an unknown CMV status. As naive T cell percentage varied, TCR beta diversity correlated strongly with it.

Trimming shortened V by 5 bases and J by 4 bases, and 14 bases separated the two germline ends. Looked up from germline, CDR1 is LGHNT and CDR2 is FRNRAP. The CDR3 is 14 amino acids. Through a sample-barcoded 5' primer and a J-beta primer mix, a second PCR was run for about 6 to 12 cycles. TCRdb reprocessed the 5' RACE reads via MiXCR and lists one record per CDR3 protein. This table holds around 1,100,000 distinct CDR3 sequences, roughly two fifths found once. The sequence derives from a man younger than 30 in good health. This rearrangement joins TRBV12-5 to TRBJ1-2; D gene uncertain. What was sequenced was blood. For the CDR3, the DNA is TGTGCTAGTGGTGTGAATCGGGTCGGCTATGGCTACACCTTC. The encoded protein is CASGVNRVGYGYTF.